Shown below are 13 T cell receptor beta chains from a single sample sequenced in a study of blood T cell repertoires in COVID-19. Generated by immunoSEQ multiplex PCR, the TCRdb table keeps only in-frame clones and is missing some. The sample holds about 150,000 clones, over 75% seen once. Sequencing was carried out using peripheral blood. The source of these receptors is a man younger than 35 with COVID-19, enrolled during active disease.

The gene calls are TRBV7-8 and TRBJ1-6; D may be TRBD1 (5 bases). V gave up 2 bases and J gave up 8 bases, with 16 bases separating them. The CDR3 has 16 amino acids. Germline CDR1 and CDR2: SGHVS and FQNEAQ. The CDR3: CASSLLTGGGYSPLHF. CDR3 DNA sequence: TGTGCCAGCAGCTTATTAACCGGGGGTGGTTATTCACCCCTCCACTTT.

The CDR3 sequence: CASSIVGRGGGNQPQHF. Here the CDR3 DNA reads TGTGCCAGTAGTATAGTCGGGAGAGGTGGAGGCAATCAGCCCCAGCATTTT. The chain employs TRBV19 and TRBJ1-5; D is undetermined. The CDR3 spans 17 residues. V was pared by 1 base and J by 2 bases, with 15 bases between. Germline CDR1 LNHDA, CDR2 SQIVND (reference sequence).

This clone was recorded only once. V is TRBV7-9 and J is TRBJ1-2, with a weak D call TRBD1 (6 bases). The V gene lost 4 bases and the J gene lost 0 bases, with 12 bases spanning the gap. The CDR3 has 15 amino acids. Germline loops: CDR1 SEHNR, CDR2 FQNEAQ (reference sequence). This CDR3 reads CASSSPDRPNYGYTF. The DNA of the CDR3 is TGTGCCAGCAGCTCGCCGGACAGACCTAACTATGGCTACACCTTC. Variable domain in full (rest from reference TRBV7-9 and TRBJ1-2): DTGVSQNPRHKITKRGQNVTFRCDPISEHNRLYWYRQTLGQGPEFLTYFQNEAQLEKSRLLSDRFSAERPKGSFSTLEIQRTEQGDSAMYLCASSSPDRPNYGYTFGSGTRLTVV.

CDR3 loop: CASSLGTSGWSSYEQYF. The CDR3 DNA sequence: TGTGCCAGCAGCTTGGGGACTAGCGGGTGGAGCTCCTACGAGCAGTACTTC. V is TRBV5-8 and J is TRBJ2-7; 11 bases agree with TRBD2. Germline trimming cut 0 bases from V and 0 bases from J; bases unmatched to any gene: 5. Germline-derived CDR1 and CDR2 are SGHTS and YDEGEE. This CDR3 has 17 residues.

J is TRBJ2-7 and V is TRBV19, with TRBD2 matching 13 bases. The V gene's germline CDR1 is LNHDA and CDR2 SQIVND (reference sequence). V shed 4 bases and J 1 base; nucleotides not matched to a gene: 4. The CDR3 is 16 residues long. Here the CDR3 reads CASSRTSGSGSYEQYF. DNA of the CDR3: TGTGCCAGTAGTAGGACTAGCGGGAGTGGATCCTACGAGCAGTACTTC.

V and J are TRBV14 and TRBJ2-3; D remains ambiguous. Germline assignment: CDR1 SGHDN and CDR2 FVKESK. The CDR3 is made up of 11 amino acids. Trimming removed 3 bases from V and 8 bases from J, with 6 bases in between. The CDR3 sequence is CASSHSGTQYF. CDR3 DNA sequence: TGTGCCAGCAGCCATTCGGGTACGCAGTATTTT.

The chain uses TRBV28 and TRBJ1-3; 10 positions match TRBD1. Looked up from germline, CDR1 is MDHEN and CDR2 is SYDVKM. The V and J ends lost 2 bases and 3 bases, in that order; junction bases with no gene match: 4. The CDR3 has 16 residues. The CDR3 nucleotides are TGTGCCAGCAGTTTACACGGGACAGGGGATGGAAACACCATATATTTT. Translated, it gives CASSLHGTGDGNTIYF.

V is TRBV7-2 and J is TRBJ1-5, with D possibly TRBD1 on 5 matching bases. Germline-derived CDR1 and CDR2 are SGHTA and FQGNSA. This CDR3 contains 16 residues. V dropped 3 bases and J dropped 4 bases, with 16 bases sitting between them. CDR3 amino acids: CASSFEVGRGNQPQHF. The CDR3 DNA reads as TGTGCCAGCAGCTTTGAGGTAGGGAGGGGAAATCAGCCCCAGCATTTT.

CDR3 residues: CASSAPDSPYEQYF. DNA for the CDR3: TGTGCCAGCAGCGCCCCTGACTCCCCCTACGAGCAGTACTTC. The V gene is TRBV9, the J gene TRBJ2-7; D is unresolved. The CDR3 spans 14 residues. V lost 3 bases and J lost 2, with 12 bases in between. The V gene's germline CDR1 is SGDLS and CDR2 YYNGEE.

This clone has only one observation. This CDR3 is also generated by other DNA sequences in the sample. This chain connects TRBV6-2 or TRBV6-3 to TRBJ2-1; 8 bases line up with TRBD2. V lost 2 bases to trimming and J lost 3 bases; unmatched junction nucleotides: 3. Looked up from germline, CDR1 is MNHEY and CDR2 is SVGEGT. CDR3 length equals 15 residues. In DNA, the CDR3 is TGTGCCAGCAGTTACGGGCTAGCGGGCTACAATGAGCAGTTCTTC. Its translation: CASSYGLAGYNEQFF.

This chain uses TRBV2 with TRBJ2-7; perhaps TRBD1 as D (5 bases). Germline-derived CDR1 and CDR2 are SNHLY and FYNNEI. This CDR3 is built from 12 residues. The V gene lost 6 bases and the J gene lost 5 bases, with 11 bases spanning the gap. The CDR3 nucleotides are TGTGCCAGCAGGGGCAGGGTCCACGAGCAGTACTTC. This gives the protein CASRGRVHEQYF.

This clone was seen only a few times. This chain links TRBV4-1 with TRBJ2-2; the match to TRBD2 covers 8 bases. Trimming removed 4 bases from V and 6 bases from J; junction bases left unmatched: 7. Germline values: CDR1 MGHRA, CDR2 YSYEKL. The CDR3 totals 15 residues. As DNA, the CDR3 is TGCGCCAGCAGCCCGATAGCGGGATCACCCGGGGAGCTGTTTTTT. This sequence encodes CASSPIAGSPGELFF.

V and J are TRBV7-2 and TRBJ1-5; the D gene is possibly TRBD1 (5 bases). This CDR3 is built from 16 residues. Germline CDR1 reads SGHTA; CDR2 reads FQGNSA. The germline V and J ends were trimmed by 5 bases and 3 bases, with 17 bases remaining between them. The CDR3 DNA reads TGTGCCAGCAGCGTCGCGGGGGGGAAATACAATCAGCCCCAGCATTTT. Protein: CASSVAGGKYNQPQHF.